Shown below are 16 T cell receptor beta chains from a single sample sequenced in a study of T cells after yellow fever vaccination. Each CDR3 protein gets one entry after TCRdb re-called the 5' RACE reads with MiXCR. Among tens of thousands of distinct CDR3 sequences, roughly 7.4% were seen once, and the ten largest hold 30% to 40%. The specimen was CD8+ T cells sorted from PBMCs, collected 5 days after the first yellow fever vaccination. The receptors come from a man between 18 and 35 years old who received the YFV17D yellow fever vaccine.

J is TRBJ1-1 and V is TRBV7-2, with D possibly being TRBD1 (6 bases). This CDR3 is built from 17 residues. From germline, CDR1 is SGHTA and CDR2 FQGNSA. The germline V and J ends were trimmed by 3 bases and 2 bases, with 19 bases remaining between them. DNA for the CDR3: TGTGCCAGCAGCTTGCTCCTCGGGGGGGGGCCAAACACTGAAGCTTTCTTT. Translating it yields CASSLLLGGGPNTEAFF.

In its sample, this clonotype was seen a few times. The rearrangement joins TRBV10-3 to TRBJ2-2, with D perhaps TRBD1 (6 bases). V lost 8 bases and J lost 7, with 14 bases in between. In germline, CDR1 is ENHRY, CDR2 SYGVKD. The CDR3 extends over 13 amino acids. CDR3 loop: CAIPGQYGGELFF. For the CDR3, the DNA is TGTGCCATCCCCGGACAGTACGGCGGGGAGCTGTTTTTT.

The chain combines TRBV20-1 with TRBJ2-1; TRBD2 is a possible D gene (5 bases). From germline, CDR1 is DFQATT and CDR2 SNEGSKA (reference sequence). Trimming took off 6 bases at V and 0 bases at J, with 9 bases between the two ends. This CDR3 is built from 13 residues. CDR3: CSAKRSSYNEQFF. DNA of the CDR3: TGCAGTGCCAAGCGGAGCTCCTACAATGAGCAGTTCTTC.

This clonotype was found a few times. This rearrangement joins TRBV7-9 to TRBJ2-7; 7 bases agree with TRBD1. The germline V gene has CDR1 SEHNR and CDR2 FQNEAQ (reference sequence). The V gene end was trimmed by 0 bases and the J gene end by 5 bases; junction bases not matched to a gene: 4. The CDR3 contains 14 residues. CDR3: CASSLAGTGDEQYF. CDR3 bases: TGTGCCAGCAGCTTAGCCGGAACAGGGGACGAGCAGTACTTC.

The chain employs TRBV27 and TRBJ2-1; 10 nucleotides align to TRBD2. In germline, CDR1 is MNHEY, CDR2 SMNVEV (reference sequence). This CDR3 region has 16 residues. V lost 2 bases to trimming and J lost 10 bases; unmatched junction nucleotides: 11. The CDR3 spells CASSLISAGGPREQFF. The CDR3 bases are TGTGCCAGCAGTTTAATCTCAGCGGGGGGGCCTCGGGAGCAGTTCTTC.

The sample holds many counts of this clonotype. The V call is TRBV20-1, the J call TRBJ2-2, with D hard to call. The V gene's germline CDR1 is DFQATT and CDR2 SNEGSKA (reference sequence). The CDR3 is made up of 14 amino acids. The V and J ends lost 2 bases and 5 bases respectively, with 12 bases between them. The CDR3 DNA reads as TGCAGTGCTAGAACTACGCTAGGGACCGGGGAGCTGTTTTTT. Translating it yields CSARTTLGTGELFF.

Only a few counts were recorded for this clonotype. The chain couples TRBV5-5 to TRBJ1-4; unclear D gene. The length of the CDR3 is 16 residues. Germline lookup yields CDR1 SGHKS and CDR2 YYEKEE (reference sequence). Trimming took 4 bases from V and 6 from J, leaving 19 bases between them. The CDR3 DNA reads as TGTGCCAGCAGCACACGGGTGGCGGGAGTTGATGAAAAACTGTTTTTT. Translation: CASSTRVAGVDEKLFF.

This clonotype was picked up a small number of times. The CDR3 DNA reads TGTGCCAGCAGCGCGCTCCGGGCGCGGTCGCAAAACTATGGCTACACCTTC. Protein product: CASSALRARSQNYGYTF. The chain links TRBV7-9 to TRBJ1-2; the D is unclear. Germline V gives CDR1 SEHNR, CDR2 FQNEAQ (reference sequence). V lost 5 bases to trimming and J lost 2 bases, with 21 bases between them. The CDR3 has 17 residues.

A few counts support this clonotype. V is TRBV6-1 and J is TRBJ1-2, with 8 bases matching TRBD1. The V and J ends lost 6 bases and 4 bases, in that order; junction bases with no gene match: 7. This CDR3 comprises 14 residues. In germline, CDR1 is MNHNS, CDR2 SASEGT. CDR3 sequence: CASRPSGTGYGYTF. For the CDR3, the DNA is TGTGCCAGCAGGCCCTCCGGGACAGGCTATGGCTACACCTTC.

This clonotype was seen at least ten times. The chain is built from TRBV27 and TRBJ2-1, with 9 bases that match TRBD2. After removal of 0 bases from V and 5 bases from J, the junction contained 5 bases not matched to a gene. The CDR3 has 16 amino acids. Germline assignment: CDR1 MNHEY and CDR2 SMNVEV (reference sequence). The CDR3 region is CASSLSASGAHNEQFF. As DNA, the CDR3 is TGTGCCAGCAGTTTATCGGCTAGCGGGGCCCACAATGAGCAGTTCTTC.

The rearrangement joins TRBV7-3 to TRBJ2-3; 7 bases are shared with TRBD2. After removal of 5 bases from V and 8 bases from J, the junction contained 7 bases not matched to a gene. Germline CDR1 and CDR2: SGHTA and FQGTGA. The length of the CDR3 is 13 residues. Here the CDR3 reads CASSTPGLTTQYF. In nucleotides, the CDR3 is TGTGCCAGCAGCACCCCGGGACTAACTACGCAGTATTTT. Filled out from reference TRBV7-3 and TRBJ2-3, the complete variable domain reads GAGVSQTPSNKVTEKGKYVELRCDPISGHTALYWYRQSLGQGPEFLIYFQGTGAADDSGLPNDRFFAVRPEGSVSTLKIQRTERGDSAVYLCASSTPGLTTQYFGPGTRLTVL.

The chain couples TRBV15 to TRBJ1-1; 7 bases are a match to TRBD1. The V segment lost 3 bases and the J segment 11 bases; nucleotides outside the gene matches: 9. Germline assignment: CDR1 LNHNV and CDR2 YYDKDF (reference sequence). The CDR3 length is 13 residues. The CDR3 sequence is CATSSENRGFAFF. CDR3 bases: TGTGCCACCAGCAGCGAGAACAGGGGATTTGCTTTCTTT.

This clonotype was found a few times. The chain uses TRBV23-1 and TRBJ2-7, with unresolved D. TRBV23-1 is an ORF, and what it does is uncertain. This CDR3 has 12 amino acids. Trimming removed 3 bases from V and 8 bases from J, with 11 bases in between. The CDR3 nucleotides are TGCGCCAGCAGTCATCTGGCAGAAAAGCAGTACTTC. Translation: CASSHLAEKQYF.

The CDR3 is CASSPEWTGPEQYV. The CDR3 DNA sequence: TGCGCCAGCAGCCCAGAATGGACAGGGCCCGAGCAGTACGTC. The chain combines TRBV4-1 with TRBJ2-7, with 8 bases lining up with TRBD1. CDR1 MGHRA and CDR2 YSYEKL come from the germline V gene. The CDR3 spans 14 residues. With V trimmed by 4 bases and J by 6 bases, 8 bases remained unmatched.

The V gene is TRBV27, the J gene TRBJ2-7; 13 nucleotides agree with TRBD2. CDR1 and CDR2 from the germline V gene are MNHEY and SMNVEV (reference sequence). V gave up 0 bases and J gave up 2 bases; unmatched junction bases: 4. The CDR3 totals 17 residues. The CDR3 sequence: CASSLSLAGGLTYEQYF. CDR3 in DNA: TGTGCCAGCAGTTTATCACTAGCGGGGGGGCTAACCTACGAGCAGTACTTC.

This clonotype appeared a few times. The chain has TRBV6-5 and TRBJ1-4; D uncertain. Germline V gives CDR1 MNHEY, CDR2 SVGAGI. CDR3 length: 12 amino acids. Trimming removed 5 bases at V and 8 bases at J, with 9 bases between. DNA for the CDR3: TGTGCCAGCAGTGCGGGAAAGGAAAAACTGTTTTTT. It is translated as CASSAGKEKLFF.